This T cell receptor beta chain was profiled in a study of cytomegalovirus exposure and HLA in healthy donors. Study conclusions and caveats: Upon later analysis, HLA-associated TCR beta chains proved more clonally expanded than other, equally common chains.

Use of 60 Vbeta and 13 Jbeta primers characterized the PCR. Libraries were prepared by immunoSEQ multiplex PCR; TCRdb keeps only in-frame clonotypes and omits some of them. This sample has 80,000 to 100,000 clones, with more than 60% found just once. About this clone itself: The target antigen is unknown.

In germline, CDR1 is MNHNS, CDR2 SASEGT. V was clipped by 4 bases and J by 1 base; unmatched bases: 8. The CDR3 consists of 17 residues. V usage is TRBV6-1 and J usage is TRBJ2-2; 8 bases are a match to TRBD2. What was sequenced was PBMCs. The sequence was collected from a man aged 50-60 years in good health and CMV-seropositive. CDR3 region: CASSGKRGGGNTGELFF. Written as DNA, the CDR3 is TGTGCCAGCAGTGGGAAACGGGGGGGAGGGAACACCGGGGAGCTGTTTTTT.